This paragraph reports one T cell receptor beta chain. Given the absence of the conserved phenylalanine or tryptophan at the CDR3 end, a read error is likely. This entry comes from a study of glioma-infiltrating T cells. TCR alpha and beta CDR3 regions were amplified from RNA using iRepertoire nested multiplex PCR. A single record per CDR3 protein comes from TCRdb applying MiXCR to the multiplex PCR reads. The data contain about 180,000 distinct CDR3 sequences, around 45% of them singletons. This TCR derives from a human donor with low-grade glioma or glioblastoma, undergoing nonglioma brain surgery, or in good health (not recorded which). The sample was glioma tissue, nonneoplastic brain tissue, or PBMCs (not recorded which).

The DNA for the CDR3 is TGCAGAGCTAGAGAATCGGGGGAGACCCAGTACCTC. Protein: CRARESGETQYL. J is TRBJ2-5 and V is TRBV20-1, with D possibly matching TRBD2 (5 bases). CDR1 is DFQATT and CDR2 is SNEGSKA in the germline V gene (reference sequence). CDR3 length: 12 residues.